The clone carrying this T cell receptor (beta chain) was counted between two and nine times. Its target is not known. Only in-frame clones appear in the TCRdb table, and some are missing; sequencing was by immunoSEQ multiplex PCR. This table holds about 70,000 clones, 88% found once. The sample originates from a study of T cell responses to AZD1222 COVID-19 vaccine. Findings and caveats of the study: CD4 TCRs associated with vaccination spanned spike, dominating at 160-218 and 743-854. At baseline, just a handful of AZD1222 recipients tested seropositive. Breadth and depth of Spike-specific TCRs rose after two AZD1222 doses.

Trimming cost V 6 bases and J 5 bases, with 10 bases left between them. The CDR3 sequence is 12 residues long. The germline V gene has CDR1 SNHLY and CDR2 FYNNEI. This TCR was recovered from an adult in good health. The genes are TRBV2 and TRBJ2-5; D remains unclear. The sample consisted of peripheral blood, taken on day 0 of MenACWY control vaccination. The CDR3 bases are TGTGCCAGCAGATCGGGTGCGGAGACCCAGTACTTC. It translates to CASRSGAETQYF.